The present entry profiles one TCR beta chain with its context. The CDR3 spans 14 residues. Per the germline V gene, CDR1 is SGHKS and CDR2 is YYEKEE (reference sequence). V lost 3 bases to trimming and J lost 8 bases; unmatched junction nucleotides: 7. The data derive from a study of blood T cell repertoires in COVID-19. Across the study: PBMCs, B-cell-depleted T cells, or T cells provided the cDNA or gDNA that made up the material.

Profiling relied on immunoSEQ multiplex PCR, and the TCRdb table lists in-frame clones only, not all of them. The sample consists of 200,000 to 300,000 clones, 84% of them appearing once. The chain is built from TRBV5-5 and TRBJ2-1; 8 positions match TRBD1. This TCR derives from a man aged 35 to 55 who had recovered from COVID-19. Input material: peripheral blood. The CDR3 DNA reads as TGTGCCAGCAGCTGGGGGCAGGGGGCGTATGAGCAGTTCTTC. Translation: CASSWGQGAYEQFF.